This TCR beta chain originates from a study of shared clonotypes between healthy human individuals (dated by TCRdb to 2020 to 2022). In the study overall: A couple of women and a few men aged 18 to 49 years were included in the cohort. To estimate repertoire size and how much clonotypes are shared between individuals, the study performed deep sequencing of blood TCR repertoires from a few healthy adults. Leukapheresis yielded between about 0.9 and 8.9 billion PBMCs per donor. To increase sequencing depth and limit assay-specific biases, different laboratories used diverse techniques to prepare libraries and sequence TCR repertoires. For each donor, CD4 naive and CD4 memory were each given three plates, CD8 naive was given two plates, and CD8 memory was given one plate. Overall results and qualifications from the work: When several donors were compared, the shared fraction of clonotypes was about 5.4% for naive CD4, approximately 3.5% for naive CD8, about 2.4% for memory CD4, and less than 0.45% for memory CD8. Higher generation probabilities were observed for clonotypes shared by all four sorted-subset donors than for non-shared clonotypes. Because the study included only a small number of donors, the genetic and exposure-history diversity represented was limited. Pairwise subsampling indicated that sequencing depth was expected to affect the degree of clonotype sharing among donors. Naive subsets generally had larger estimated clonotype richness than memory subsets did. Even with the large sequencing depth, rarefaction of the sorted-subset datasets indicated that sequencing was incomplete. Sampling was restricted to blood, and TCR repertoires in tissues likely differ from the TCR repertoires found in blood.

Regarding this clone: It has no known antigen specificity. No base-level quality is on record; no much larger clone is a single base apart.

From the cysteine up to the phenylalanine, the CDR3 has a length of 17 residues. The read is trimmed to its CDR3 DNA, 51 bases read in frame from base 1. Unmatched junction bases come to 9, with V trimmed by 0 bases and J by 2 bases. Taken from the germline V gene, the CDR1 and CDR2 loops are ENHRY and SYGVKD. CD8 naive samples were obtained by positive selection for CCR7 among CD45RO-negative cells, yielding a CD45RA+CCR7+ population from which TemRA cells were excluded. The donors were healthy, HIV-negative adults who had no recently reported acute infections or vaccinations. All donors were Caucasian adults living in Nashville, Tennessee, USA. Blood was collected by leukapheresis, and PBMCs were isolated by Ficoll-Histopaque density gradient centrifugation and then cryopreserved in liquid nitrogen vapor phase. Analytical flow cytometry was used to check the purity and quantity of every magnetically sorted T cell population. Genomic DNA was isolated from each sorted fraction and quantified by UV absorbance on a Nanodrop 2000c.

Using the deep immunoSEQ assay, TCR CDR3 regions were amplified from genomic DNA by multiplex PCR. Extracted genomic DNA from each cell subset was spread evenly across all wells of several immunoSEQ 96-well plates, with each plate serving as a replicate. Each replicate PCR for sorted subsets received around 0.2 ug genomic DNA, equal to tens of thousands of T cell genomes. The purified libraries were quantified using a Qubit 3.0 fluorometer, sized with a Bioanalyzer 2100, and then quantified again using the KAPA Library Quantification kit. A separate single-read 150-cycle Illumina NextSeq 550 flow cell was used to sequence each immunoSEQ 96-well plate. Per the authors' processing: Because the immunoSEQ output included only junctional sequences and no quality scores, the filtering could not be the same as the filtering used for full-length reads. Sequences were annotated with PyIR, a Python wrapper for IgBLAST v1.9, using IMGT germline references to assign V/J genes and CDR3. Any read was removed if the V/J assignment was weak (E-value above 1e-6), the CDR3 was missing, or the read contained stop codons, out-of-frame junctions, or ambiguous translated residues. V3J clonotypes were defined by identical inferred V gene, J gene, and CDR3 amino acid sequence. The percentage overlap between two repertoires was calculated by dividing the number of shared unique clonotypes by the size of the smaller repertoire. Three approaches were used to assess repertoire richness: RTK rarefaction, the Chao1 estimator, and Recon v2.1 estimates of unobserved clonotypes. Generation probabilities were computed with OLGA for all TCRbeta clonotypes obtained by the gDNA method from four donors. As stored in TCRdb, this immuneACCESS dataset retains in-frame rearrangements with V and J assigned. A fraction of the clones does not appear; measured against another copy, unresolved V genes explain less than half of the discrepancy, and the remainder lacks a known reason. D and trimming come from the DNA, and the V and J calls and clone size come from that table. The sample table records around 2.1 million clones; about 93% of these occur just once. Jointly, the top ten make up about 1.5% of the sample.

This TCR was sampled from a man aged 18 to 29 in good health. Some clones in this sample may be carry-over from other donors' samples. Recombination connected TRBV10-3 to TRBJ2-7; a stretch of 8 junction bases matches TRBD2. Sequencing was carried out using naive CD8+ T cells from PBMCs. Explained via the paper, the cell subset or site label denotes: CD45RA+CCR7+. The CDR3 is CAISESMGGGKAYEQYF. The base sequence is TGTGCCATCAGTGAGTCGATGGGCGGGGGGAAAGCCTACGAGCAGTACTTC.